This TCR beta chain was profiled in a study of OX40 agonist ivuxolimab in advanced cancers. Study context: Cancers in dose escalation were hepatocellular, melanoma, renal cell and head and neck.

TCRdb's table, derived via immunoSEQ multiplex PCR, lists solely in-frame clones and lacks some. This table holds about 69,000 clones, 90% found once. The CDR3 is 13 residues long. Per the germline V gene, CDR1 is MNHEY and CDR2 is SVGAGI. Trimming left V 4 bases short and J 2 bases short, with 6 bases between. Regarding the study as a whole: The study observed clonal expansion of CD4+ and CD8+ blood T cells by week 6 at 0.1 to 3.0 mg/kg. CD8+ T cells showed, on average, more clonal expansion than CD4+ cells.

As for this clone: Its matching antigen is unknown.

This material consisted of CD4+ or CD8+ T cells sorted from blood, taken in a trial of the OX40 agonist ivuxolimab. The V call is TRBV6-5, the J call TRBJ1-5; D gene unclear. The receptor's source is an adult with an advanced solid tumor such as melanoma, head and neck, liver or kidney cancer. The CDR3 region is CASSSIRNQPQHF. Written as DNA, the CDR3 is TGTGCCAGCAGTTCCATACGCAATCAGCCCCAGCATTTT.